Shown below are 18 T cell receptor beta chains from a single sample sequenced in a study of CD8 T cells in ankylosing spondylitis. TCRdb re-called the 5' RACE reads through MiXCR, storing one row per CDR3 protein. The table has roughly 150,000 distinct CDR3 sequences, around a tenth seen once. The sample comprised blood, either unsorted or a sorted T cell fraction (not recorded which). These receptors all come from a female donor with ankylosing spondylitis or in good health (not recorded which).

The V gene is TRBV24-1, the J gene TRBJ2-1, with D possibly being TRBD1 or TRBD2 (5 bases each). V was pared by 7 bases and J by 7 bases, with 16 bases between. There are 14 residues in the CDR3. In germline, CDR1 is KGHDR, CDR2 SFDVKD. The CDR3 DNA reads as TGTGCCACCAGGCCGGGACGGGCAAAAAATGAGCAGTTCTTC. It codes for CATRPGRAKNEQFF.

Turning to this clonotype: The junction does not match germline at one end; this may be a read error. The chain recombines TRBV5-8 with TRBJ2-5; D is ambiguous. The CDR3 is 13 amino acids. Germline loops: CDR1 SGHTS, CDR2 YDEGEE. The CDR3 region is CAISPGLEETQYF. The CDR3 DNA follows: TGTGCCATCAGCCCTGGGCTCGAAGAGACCCAGTACTTC.

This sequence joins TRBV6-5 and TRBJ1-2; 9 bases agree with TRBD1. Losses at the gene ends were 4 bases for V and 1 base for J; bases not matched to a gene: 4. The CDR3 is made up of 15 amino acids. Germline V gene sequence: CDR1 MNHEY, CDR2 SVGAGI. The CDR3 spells CASSWGTGFNYGYTF. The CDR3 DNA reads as TGTGCCAGCAGTTGGGGGACAGGGTTTAACTATGGCTACACCTTC.

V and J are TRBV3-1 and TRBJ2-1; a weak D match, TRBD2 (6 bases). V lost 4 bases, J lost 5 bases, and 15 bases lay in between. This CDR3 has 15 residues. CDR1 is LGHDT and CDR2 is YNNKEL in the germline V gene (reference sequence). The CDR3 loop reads CASSPVGDFNNEQFF. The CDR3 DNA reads TGTGCCAGCAGCCCCGTCGGGGACTTTAACAATGAGCAGTTCTTC.

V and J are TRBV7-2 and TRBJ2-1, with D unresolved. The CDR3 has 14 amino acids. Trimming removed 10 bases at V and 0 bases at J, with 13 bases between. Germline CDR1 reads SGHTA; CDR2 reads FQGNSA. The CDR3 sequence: CATGPLSSYNEQFF. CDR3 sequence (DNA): TGTGCCACCGGTCCCCTGAGCTCCTACAATGAGCAGTTCTTC.

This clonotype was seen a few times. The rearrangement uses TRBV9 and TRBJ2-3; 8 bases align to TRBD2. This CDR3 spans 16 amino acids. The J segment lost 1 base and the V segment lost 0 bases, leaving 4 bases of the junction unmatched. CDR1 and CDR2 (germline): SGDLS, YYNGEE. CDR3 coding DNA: TGTGCCAGCAGCGTAGGAATTAGCGGGGGCACAGATACGCAGTATTTT. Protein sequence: CASSVGISGGTDTQYF.

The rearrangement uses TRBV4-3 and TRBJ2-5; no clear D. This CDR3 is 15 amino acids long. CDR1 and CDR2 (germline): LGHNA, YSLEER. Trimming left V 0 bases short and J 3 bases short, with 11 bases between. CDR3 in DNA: TGCGCCAGCAGCCAAGACCGGACGGCGAAAGAGACCCAGTACTTC. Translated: CASSQDRTAKETQYF.

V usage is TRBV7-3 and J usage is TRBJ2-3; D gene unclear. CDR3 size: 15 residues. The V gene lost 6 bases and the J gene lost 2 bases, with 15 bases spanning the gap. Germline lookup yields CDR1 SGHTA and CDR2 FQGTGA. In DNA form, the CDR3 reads TGTGCCAGCAGTATAAGGATGCCGGACACAGATACGCAGTATTTT. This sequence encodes CASSIRMPDTDTQYF.

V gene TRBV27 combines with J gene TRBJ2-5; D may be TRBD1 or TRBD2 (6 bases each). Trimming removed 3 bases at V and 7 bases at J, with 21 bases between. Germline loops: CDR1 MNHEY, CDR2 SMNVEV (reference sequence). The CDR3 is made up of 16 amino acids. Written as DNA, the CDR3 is TGTGCCAGCAGTTTCGGCTTAGCGGAGGGGGTTGGGACCCAGTACTTC. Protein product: CASSFGLAEGVGTQYF.

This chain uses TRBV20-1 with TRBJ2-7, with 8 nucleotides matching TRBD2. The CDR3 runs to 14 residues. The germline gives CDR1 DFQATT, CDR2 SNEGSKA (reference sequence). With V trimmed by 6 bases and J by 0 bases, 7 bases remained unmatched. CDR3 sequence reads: CSAGRGGSSYEQYF. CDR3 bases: TGCAGTGCGGGTCGGGGGGGAAGCTCCTACGAGCAGTACTTC.

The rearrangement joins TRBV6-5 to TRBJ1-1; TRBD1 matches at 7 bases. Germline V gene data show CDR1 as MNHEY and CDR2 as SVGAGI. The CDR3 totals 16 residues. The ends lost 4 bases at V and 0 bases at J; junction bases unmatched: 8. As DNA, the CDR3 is TGTGCCAGCAGTTTCCAGGGGGGACCCATGAACACTGAAGCTTTCTTT. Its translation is CASSFQGGPMNTEAFF.

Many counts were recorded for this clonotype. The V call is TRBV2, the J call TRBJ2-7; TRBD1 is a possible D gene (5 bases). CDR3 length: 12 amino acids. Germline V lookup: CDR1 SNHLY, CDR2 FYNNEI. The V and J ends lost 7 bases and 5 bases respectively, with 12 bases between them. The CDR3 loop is CASMRQGNEQYF. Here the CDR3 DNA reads TGTGCCAGCATGCGGCAGGGAAACGAGCAGTACTTC.

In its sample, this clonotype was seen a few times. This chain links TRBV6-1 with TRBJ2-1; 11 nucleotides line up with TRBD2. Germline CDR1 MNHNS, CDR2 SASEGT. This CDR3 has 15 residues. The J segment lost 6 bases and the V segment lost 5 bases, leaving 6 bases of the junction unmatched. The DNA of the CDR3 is TGTGCCAGCAGTCCCGGGACTAGCGGCCTCAATGAGCAGTTCTTC. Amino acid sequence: CASSPGTSGLNEQFF.

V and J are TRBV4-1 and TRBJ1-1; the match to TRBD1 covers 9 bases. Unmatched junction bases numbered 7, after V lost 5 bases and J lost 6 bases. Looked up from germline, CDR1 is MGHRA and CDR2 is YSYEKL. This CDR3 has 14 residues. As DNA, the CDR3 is TGCGCCAGCAGCAGGGGACAGGGTATGTCTGAAGCTTTCTTT. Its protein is CASSRGQGMSEAFF.

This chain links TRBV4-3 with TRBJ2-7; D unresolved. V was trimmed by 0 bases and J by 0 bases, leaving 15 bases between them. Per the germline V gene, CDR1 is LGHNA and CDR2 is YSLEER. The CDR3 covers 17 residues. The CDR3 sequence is CASSQEWTHLSSYEQYF. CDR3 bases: TGCGCCAGCAGCCAAGAATGGACCCACTTAAGCTCCTACGAGCAGTACTTC.

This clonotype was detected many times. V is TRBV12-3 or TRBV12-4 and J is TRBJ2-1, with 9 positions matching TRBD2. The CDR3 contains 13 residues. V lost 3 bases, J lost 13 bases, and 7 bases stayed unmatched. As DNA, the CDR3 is TGTGCCAGCAGTTTGGGACTAGCCCAAACCCAGTTCTTC. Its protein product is CASSLGLAQTQFF.

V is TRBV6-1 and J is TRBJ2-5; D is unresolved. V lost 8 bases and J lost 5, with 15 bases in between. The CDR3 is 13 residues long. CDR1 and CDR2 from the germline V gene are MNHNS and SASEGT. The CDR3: CASGPAAGETQYF. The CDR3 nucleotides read TGTGCCAGCGGGCCGGCGGCCGGGGAGACCCAGTACTTC.

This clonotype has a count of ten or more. Here the CDR3 reads CSVEVVAPYNEQFF. CDR3 in DNA: TGCAGCGTTGAGGTGGTAGCACCGTACAATGAGCAGTTCTTC. The chain has TRBV29-1 and TRBJ2-1; no definite D call. V lost 3 bases and J lost 4, with 13 bases in between. In germline, CDR1 is SQVTM, CDR2 ANQGSEA. The CDR3 is 14 amino acids.